This T cell receptor beta chain was profiled in a study of cytomegalovirus exposure and HLA in healthy donors (dated 2017 in TCRdb). Study-wide context: An earlier analysis of roughly 500 of the donors reported 250 to 350 Gb of sequence data and roughly 120 million unique TCR beta sequences obtained from about 179 million T cells. Because of strong linkage in the cohort, a few DR-DQ haplotypes were treated as single units for association and clustering. In the later analysis, no new phenotypic data were used to find candidate immune exposures; instead, reliance was placed on TCR beta sequences and their occurrence across donors. On average, roughly 250,000 unique TCR beta nucleotide sequences were sequenced per donor among a few hundred genotyped donors of the cohort, with roughly 19% of those sequences being non-productive. About 280 gigabases of sequencing data and approximately 80 million unique TCR sequences were included in an early release covering several hundred HLA-typed donors. Every repertoire in the discovery cohort had been generated on one and the same sequencing platform. In addition to the first cohort of about 650 subjects, a separate validation cohort of 100 to 150 different subjects was used. The aim of the study was to test whether cataloging public T cell receptors could identify signatures of past pathogen exposure. To predict cytomegalovirus infection status, the study combined high-throughput TCR immunosequencing, statistical association of individual TCRs with disease status, and machine learning. A later analysis re-analyzed previously published TCR beta repertoires from 650 to 800 donors and added high-resolution HLA genotyping to study TCR occurrence patterns. The study used immunosequencing to profile the T cell repertoires of 670 or so subjects and linked those repertoires to cytomegalovirus serostatus. An earlier analysis of about 600 of the donors used high-throughput TCR beta sequencing to judge whether each TCR beta V gene segment behaved as functional or pseudogenic. Of the roughly 390 genotyped donors, over 65% fell in the genetic ancestry cluster associated with self-reported Caucasian donors. The number of donors typed differed by locus, with roughly 629-640 for A, B, C, DRB1 and DQB1, around 520 for DQA1, approximately 570 for DPA1, and approximately 470 for DPB1. A later genetic analysis used genome-wide SNP genotypes for about 60% of the roughly 670 donors, treating that subset as a discovery cohort. Class I and class II HLA loci were covered by the typing at four-digit resolution. Donor age, sex, ethnicity and CMV serostatus were compiled alongside the repertoire data. Overall study results and their limits: A cluster of highly shared sequence variants was judged likely to be a technical artifact of the sequencing pipeline. Compared with equally common non-associated chains, HLA-associated TCR beta chains in a later analysis were more clonally expanded and had lower generation probabilities. Specific HLA alleles were associated with 15,000 to 20,000 TCR beta sequences at a false discovery rate of 0.05 in a later analysis. V-gene and J-gene trimming of TCR beta chains was associated with a missense DCLRE1C variant in a later genetic analysis, and the association was replicated in an independent cohort. The authors suggested that the approach could potentially be extended to other disease states and immunological phenotypes. Only TCR beta chains were sequenced in this cohort, and the absence of alpha or paired-chain data limited detectable features. When HLA alleles, especially DR and DQ, strongly co-occurred, TCR associations were difficult to assign to individual alleles. Sequencing depth was assumed to be roughly uniform across donors in the presence/absence analyses, though that assumption may not hold. A total of fewer than 200 TCR beta chains were listed by the study as associated with cytomegalovirus. Immune exposure information for the cohort was limited to CMV serostatus. In a later genetic analysis, fewer N-insertions in productive TCRs were reported among donors in an Asian-associated ancestry cluster than the approximately 670-donor mean. In both the original and validation cohorts, the classifier was reported to diagnose cytomegalovirus status with high specificity and sensitivity. While some public TCRs were present in many individuals, most TCR sequences turned up only very rarely across donors. A further reported finding was that TCR beta sequences accurately predicted the HLA-A and HLA-B alleles for most subjects in the first cohort. A later analysis reported that several top co-occurrence clusters appeared linked to parvovirus B19, influenza, CMV and Epstein-Barr virus. A later analysis found that most CMV-associated TCR beta chains appeared HLA-restricted, with HLA associations seemingly driven largely by CMV exposure. In a later analysis, the rate of TCR association differed among HLA loci, with DRB1 alleles having the most associated TCRs and HLA-C alleles having the fewest. Because some donors lacked HLA typing at each locus, the association tests relied only on the typed subset. Linkage disequilibrium might explain the correlated functional status among segregating V segments, but an unknown experimental factor could not be ruled out. A few of the identified cytomegalovirus-associated TCR beta chains were confirmed in vitro to be specific for cytomegalovirus antigens. Broadly in line with IMGT annotations, most TCR beta V segments showed up in productive rearrangements about 87% or about 30% of the time in an earlier analysis of 450 to 750 of the donors. Some IMGT-functional V segments, including TRBV6-2 and TRBV6-3, could not be distinguished by the 87-base-pair reads and were therefore excluded. The earlier analysis of some 540 of the donors excluded some 16 rarely observed V segments, including chromosome 9 orphons, because counts were too low.

For this clone: Its cognate antigen has yet to be identified. No base quality values were provided; no much bigger clone lies one nucleotide off.

The library was built by means of the immunoSEQ multiplex PCR assay. A mixture of 60 forward primers for TCR Vbeta segments and 13 reverse primers for TCR Jbeta segments was used in the multiplex PCR. The CDR3 region of rearranged TCR beta genes was amplified from genomic DNA with a multiplex PCR assay. The amplified TCR beta libraries were sequenced on the Illumina HiSeq System as 87-base-pair reads. Regarding the original processing steps: In a later analysis, tens of millions of unique TCR beta chains were counted across the approximately 620 repertoires, and approximately 11 million of these chains were shared by at least two donors. Raw reads were error-corrected and collapsed into unique sequences with a nearest-neighbor algorithm that merged closely related sequences to remove PCR and sequencing errors. Alignment of CDR3 sequences to IMGT reference sequences was used to assign V, D and J gene segments. For a sequence to be retained, a match of at least six nucleotides was required to both a V gene segment and a J gene segment. Rearrangements were classified as productive when the CDR3 lacked stop codons and remained in frame with V and J, and all other rearrangements were classified as non-productive. CDR3 was defined by IMGT convention, running from the second conserved V-encoded cysteine to the conserved J-encoded phenylalanine. The earlier analysis of roughly 590 of the donors excluded any sequence lacking an unambiguous match to a single V gene segment. In an earlier analysis of approximately 560 of the donors, a V segment was called functional when productive rearrangements were above 56.7%, and segregating when the standard deviation between donors exceeded 5%. To diagnose cytomegalovirus status from the catalog of TCR beta chain sequences, a statistical classification framework was built. In a later analysis, TCR nucleotide sequences were compared against IMGT/GENE-DB human TR gene sequences so that V and J genes could be assigned. The TCRdist pipeline was used in a later analysis to assign CDR3 sequences and most-parsimonious VDJ recombination scenarios. In a later analysis, each TCR beta chain was defined by its CDR3 amino acid sequence together with its V-gene family, and reads without a unique V-gene family were excluded. To address suspected cross-contamination and a sequencing artifact, a later analysis removed roughly 580 highly shared, low-generation-probability nucleotide sequences. A later analysis calculated a clonal expansion index for each public chain from normalized within-repertoire ranks of inferred template counts. In a later analysis, generation probabilities were computed using a VDJ recombination model fitted to out-of-frame rearrangements, and the results were checked against IGoR. In a later analysis, hypergeometric tests were used to score TCR-TCR, TCR-HLA and TCR-CMV co-occurrence, with a repertoire-size bias correction applied to TCR pairs. A later analysis estimated false discovery rates by permuting HLA or CMV assignments 20 times. A later analysis grouped co-occurring TCRs with DBSCAN, adding TCRdist sequence similarity when clustering within HLA-allele-positive subsets. Co-occurrence clustering excluded repertoires with fewer than 30,000 or more than 120,000 public chains, plus five with anomalous nucleotide sharing. TCRdb provides this immuneACCESS table in a form limited to in-frame rearrangements. Some clones are lacking; in checked studies, under half of them reflect an unresolved V gene, and why the rest are absent is not known. The DNA gave D and trimming, while V, J and clone size come from that table. This sample is represented by about 140,000 clones; approximately 73% of them were singletons. The top ten clonotypes cover under 11% of the sample.

The cohort consisted of hundreds of healthy bone marrow donors. At the time of sampling, all cohort members were nominally healthy, though unrecorded immune exposures were likely present. The donor tested CMV seropositive, placing the donor among the roughly 300 seropositive members of the cohort. A peripheral blood sample was collected from each donor, and TCR beta sequencing was performed on peripheral blood mononuclear cells. Genomic DNA extraction from the blood cell samples was performed with the Qiagen DNeasy Blood Extraction Kit. Reading the germline V gene gives CDR1 SGHAT and CDR2 FQNNGV. The junction shows trimming of 5 bases on V and 0 bases on J, plus 13 bases between the germline ends. From cysteine to phenylalanine, the CDR3 is 16 amino acids long. CDR3 DNA is the only sequence kept; it has 48 bases, read in frame from the first base.

The source of this sequence is a man in his thirties or forties in good health and CMV-seropositive. The rearrangement joined TRBV11-2 to TRBJ2-2, with TRBD2 perhaps the D gene, on 6 matching bases. Source material: PBMCs. At the DNA level, the sequence is TGTGCCAGCAGCCGGAGGACTACTTCGAACACCGGGGAGCTGTTTTTT. The translation is CASSRRTTSNTGELFF.